A selection of T cell receptor beta chains follows, all from one sample in a study of control samples from healthy donors and cancer patients. Generated by immunoSEQ multiplex PCR, the TCRdb table keeps only in-frame clones and is missing some. Recorded for this sample: roughly 190,000 clones. The specimen sequenced was blood. The receptors here all came from a woman aged 25 to 39 in good health. Each CDR3 is given with its conserved first and last residue. D genes are given only for firm matches.

14 TRBJ1-1 NA TRBV9 TGTGCCAGCAGGAGGACAGAGGGGAACACTGAAGCTTTCTTT CASRRTEGNTEAFF
13 TRBJ1-2 NA TRBV24-1 TGTGCCACCAGTGACCGGACTTACTATGGCTACACCTTC CATSDRTYYGYTF
13 TRBJ1-5 NA TRBV27 TGTGCCAGCAGGATGTATAGCAATCAGCCCCAGCATTTT CASRMYSNQPQHF
14 TRBJ2-2 NA TRBV5-4 TGTGCCAGCAGTTTAACAGGGTCGGGCGGGGAGCTGTTTTTT CASSLTGSGGELFF
15 TRBJ2-7 TRBD1 TRBV28 TGTGCCAGCAGTTCCTCGCCGACAGGGTATTACGAGCAGTACTTC CASSSSPTGYYEQYF
13 TRBJ2-6 NA TRBV27 TGTGCCAGCAGTTTCATCGGGGCCAACGTCCTGACTTTC CASSFIGANVLTF
16 TRBJ1-5 TRBD1 TRBV6-1 TGTGCCAGCAGTGGAACGACGGACAGGATGAATCAGCCCCAGCATTTT CASSGTTDRMNQPQHF
14 TRBJ2-1 NA TRBV5-1 TGCGCCAGCAGCCCCGGACAGTCCTACAATGAGCAGTTCTTC CASSPGQSYNEQFF
15 TRBJ1-2 NA TRBV10-3 TGTGCCATCAGTGAGTCGAGTTCGGGATTTGATGGCTACACCTTC CAISESSSGFDGYTF
19 TRBJ2-2 TRBD2 TRBV18 TGTGCCAGCTCACCTACGGGACTAGCGGGGGTGACGAACACCGGGGAGCTGTTTTTT CASSPTGLAGVTNTGELFF
13 TRBJ2-5 NA TRBV11-2 TGTGCCAGCAGCTTAGGGTACCAAGAGACCCAGTACTTC CASSLGYQETQYF
13 TRBJ1-6 NA TRBV5-4 TGTGCCAGCAGCTTGGCCTTGGGATCACCCCTCCACTTT CASSLALGSPLHF
16 TRBJ2-7 NA TRBV19 TGTGCCAGTAGCCCTCCGGGACTCAGGAGCTCCTACGAGCAGTACTTC CASSPPGLRSSYEQYF
15 TRBJ2-3 TRBD2 TRBV4-3 TGCGCCAGCAGCCAGACTAGCGGGACCACAGATACGCAGTATTTT CASSQTSGTTDTQYF
14 TRBJ2-3 TRBD2 TRBV24-1 TGTGCCACCGCTAGCGGGGGGGCTCCGAATACGCAGTATTTT CATASGGAPNTQYF
17 TRBJ2-3 TRBD1 TRBV27 TGTGCCAGCAGTTTTCGTTTCGGGACAGGGGACACAGATACGCAGTATTTT CASSFRFGTGDTDTQYF
13 TRBJ1-2 NA TRBV6-5 TGTGCCAGCAGCTACAGGGAGGGTAATGGCTACACCTTC CASSYREGNGYTF
16 TRBJ2-3 TRBD1 TRBV5-6 TGTGCCAGCAGCTTGGGTGCGACAGGGGTCACAGATACGCAGTATTTT CASSLGATGVTDTQYF
17 TRBJ2-1 TRBD2 TRBV6-4 TGTGCCAGCAGTGACTGGGCTAGCGGGGGGGCCTACAATGAGCAGTTCTTC CASSDWASGGAYNEQFF
14 TRBJ2-7 NA TRBV19 TGTGCCAGTAGTATTCGAGGTAGCTCCTACGAGCAGTACTTC CASSIRGSSYEQYF
13 TRBJ1-3 NA TRBV28 TGTGCCATCAATGGAGGCTCTGGAAACACCATATATTTT CAINGGSGNTIYF
11 TRBJ2-5 NA TRBV28 TGTGCCAGCAGTTTTGGGGAGACCCAGTACTTC CASSFGETQYF
13 TRBJ1-1 NA TRBV12-3/TRBV12-4 TGTGCCAGCAGTTTAGCCCTCTGGACGGAGGCTTTCTTT CASSLALWTEAFF
13 TRBJ1-2 NA TRBV19 TGTGCCAGTAGTAACCGGGACCGTCTCGATTACACCTTC CASSNRDRLDYTF
15 TRBJ1-1 NA TRBV3-1/TRBV3-2 TGTGCCAGCAGCCATAGACAGATCATGAACACTGAAGCTTTCTTT CASSHRQIMNTEAFF
15 TRBJ1-5 TRBD1 TRBV5-5 TGTGCCAGCAGCTTCGGACAGGGGTGGACTCAGCCCCAGCATTTT CASSFGQGWTQPQHF
14 TRBJ1-6 TRBD1 TRBV27 TGTGCCAGCCGAATACAGGGGGCTAATTCACCCCTCCACTTT CASRIQGANSPLHF
13 TRBJ1-1 NA TRBV2 TGTGCCAGCACGGACCCCTCGGACACTGAAGCTTTCTTT CASTDPSDTEAFF
19 TRBJ2-1 TRBD2 TRBV14 TGTGCCAGCAGCCAACTTGTCTCGCGACTAGCGGGGATTTACAATGAGCAGTTCTTC CASSQLVSRLAGIYNEQFF
14 TRBJ1-4 TRBD1 TRBV7-9 TGTGCCAGCAGCTCGACAGGGGGGTATGAAAAACTGTTTTTT CASSSTGGYEKLFF
15 TRBJ2-7 NA TRBV7-2 TGTGCCAGCAGACTAACCTCCGGGACAAACTACGAGCAGTACTTC CASRLTSGTNYEQYF
12 TRBJ1-1 NA TRBV12-3/TRBV12-4 TGTGCCAGCAGTTTGATGGGGGGATGGGCTTTCTTT CASSLMGGWAFF
14 TRBJ2-3 TRBD1 TRBV29-1 TGCAGCGTTGAAGGACAGGGGAACACAGATACGCAGTATTTT CSVEGQGNTDTQYF
18 TRBJ2-1 NA TRBV11-2 TGTGCCAGCAGCATAATATACTCAGGCGATCTTACCTACAATGAGCAGTTCTTC CASSIIYSGDLTYNEQFF
14 TRBJ2-7 TRBD1 TRBV2 TGTGCCAGCAGTGAAGGGGACAGAGCCTACGAGCAGTACTTC CASSEGDRAYEQYF
13 TRBJ1-1 NA TRBV5-1 TGCGCCAGCAGCTTTACAGTGAACACTGAAGCTTTCTTT CASSFTVNTEAFF
16 TRBJ1-2 NA TRBV4-2 TGTGCCAGCAGCCAAGGGGGGCAGGGTGGCCAGCTTGGCTACACCTTC CASSQGGQGGQLGYTF
13 TRBJ1-1 NA TRBV5-1 TGCGCCAGCAGCTTGGTTAGGAACACTGAAGCTTTCTTT CASSLVRNTEAFF
17 TRBJ2-1 TRBD1 TRBV19 TGTGCCAGAGGGGGCTATTTAGGACAGGGAGGAGTGGATGAGCAGTTCTTC CARGGYLGQGGVDEQFF
13 TRBJ1-2 NA TRBV7-3 TGTGCCAGCAGCTTATTGGGGGGCTATGGCTACACCTTC CASSLLGGYGYTF
15 TRBJ1-5 NA TRBV19 TGTGCCAGCCAAACCCGCCGGGGCTCCGGGCAGCCCCAGCATTTT CASQTRRGSGQPQHF
17 TRBJ2-7 NA TRBV27 TGTGCCAGCAGTCACCTACGCCTAGACGGTTACTCCTACGAGCAGTACTTC CASSHLRLDGYSYEQYF
16 TRBJ1-3 NA TRBV5-1 TGCGCCAGCAGCTCTATTCCCAGGGTCTCCGGAAACACCATATATTTT CASSSIPRVSGNTIYF
12 TRBJ1-1 NA TRBV30 TGTGCCTGTCGGACGGGGAACACTGAAGCTTTCTTT CACRTGNTEAFF
15 TRBJ2-2 TRBD1 TRBV29-1 TGCAGCGTTGTTCCCTTTCAAACAGGGGCCGGGGAGCTGTTTTTT CSVVPFQTGAGELFF
14 TRBJ1-5 NA TRBV28 TGTGCCAGCAGAGGACAAATTAGCAATCAGCCCCAGCATTTT CASRGQISNQPQHF
13 TRBJ1-2 TRBD1 TRBV28 TGTGCCAGCAGGGGGACAGGGGGGTATGGCTACACCTTC CASRGTGGYGYTF
16 TRBJ2-3 TRBD2 TRBV11-2 TGTGCCAGCAGCACTTACGGCTGGGGGGGTACAGATACGCAGTATTTT CASSTYGWGGTDTQYF
14 TRBJ2-1 TRBD2 TRBV27 TGTGCCAGCTCCGAGCGGGGGGGCCGGGATGAGCAGTTCTTC CASSERGGRDEQFF